This T cell receptor beta chain was documented in a study of cytomegalovirus exposure and HLA in healthy donors. Whole-study context: In a previous analysis, some 110 million unique TCR beta sequences were found from 150 million to 200 million T cells.

General observations from the study: For most TCR beta V segments, an earlier analysis put the productive rate at about 87% or about 30% of the time. With high specificity and sensitivity, the classifier reportedly diagnosed cytomegalovirus status.

The junction had 8 bases not matched to a gene; V was cut back by 3 bases and J by 10 bases. Germline V lookup: CDR1 SGHTA, CDR2 FQGTGA. The CDR3 loop spans 14 amino acids. In its sample, this clone was seen a few times. Its antigen remains unidentified. Primers for the PCR totalled 60 Vbeta and 13 Jbeta. Assay used: immunoSEQ multiplex PCR; TCRdb lists only in-frame clones, some missing. The sample lists more than 85,000 clones; over 8% were seen once. The sample taken for sequencing was PBMCs. The chain employs TRBV7-3 and TRBJ1-2, with 10 bases lining up with TRBD1. The sequence was obtained from a man aged 50-59 years in good health and CMV-seropositive. In nucleotides, the CDR3 is TGTGCCAGCAGCTTGAACCCCGGGACAGGGGACTACACCTTC. Translating gives CASSLNPGTGDYTF. The full variable domain, its missing parts supplied by reference TRBV7-3 and TRBJ1-2, is GAGVSQTPSNKVTEKGKYVELRCDPISGHTALYWYRQSLGQGPEFLIYFQGTGAADDSGLPNDRFFAVRPEGSVSTLKIQRTERGDSAVYLCASSLNPGTGDYTFGSGTRLTVV.